The sequence of this TCR beta chain was determined in a study of siplizumab effects on memory and regulatory T cells. General study points: Greater diversity than memory cells seemed evident in naive T cells, which also appeared to be major alloresponse contributors. Alloreactive sequences that could be traced to unstimulated CD4+ memory cells showed a significant reduction under siplizumab.

The assay covered around 9.1 x 10^4 TCR templates per sample. TCRdb's table, derived via immunoSEQ multiplex PCR, lists solely in-frame clones and lacks some. The repertoire has about 94,000 clones, around 94% of them found once; the top ten carry around 0.3%. V lost 1 base, J lost 5 bases, and 8 bases lay in between. The CDR3 spans 13 residues. Germline V gives CDR1 SGHTS, CDR2 YDEGEE. A note on this clone: Its antigen is unknown.

This TCR was recovered from a human donor in good health. The sequencing sample was made of non-Treg CD4+ T cells sorted from blood. The V gene is TRBV5-8, the J gene TRBJ2-3; TRBD2 might be the D (6 bases). Here the CDR3 DNA reads TGTGCCAGCAGCTTGAAGCGGGTAGATACGCAGTATTTT. Translating gives CASSLKRVDTQYF.